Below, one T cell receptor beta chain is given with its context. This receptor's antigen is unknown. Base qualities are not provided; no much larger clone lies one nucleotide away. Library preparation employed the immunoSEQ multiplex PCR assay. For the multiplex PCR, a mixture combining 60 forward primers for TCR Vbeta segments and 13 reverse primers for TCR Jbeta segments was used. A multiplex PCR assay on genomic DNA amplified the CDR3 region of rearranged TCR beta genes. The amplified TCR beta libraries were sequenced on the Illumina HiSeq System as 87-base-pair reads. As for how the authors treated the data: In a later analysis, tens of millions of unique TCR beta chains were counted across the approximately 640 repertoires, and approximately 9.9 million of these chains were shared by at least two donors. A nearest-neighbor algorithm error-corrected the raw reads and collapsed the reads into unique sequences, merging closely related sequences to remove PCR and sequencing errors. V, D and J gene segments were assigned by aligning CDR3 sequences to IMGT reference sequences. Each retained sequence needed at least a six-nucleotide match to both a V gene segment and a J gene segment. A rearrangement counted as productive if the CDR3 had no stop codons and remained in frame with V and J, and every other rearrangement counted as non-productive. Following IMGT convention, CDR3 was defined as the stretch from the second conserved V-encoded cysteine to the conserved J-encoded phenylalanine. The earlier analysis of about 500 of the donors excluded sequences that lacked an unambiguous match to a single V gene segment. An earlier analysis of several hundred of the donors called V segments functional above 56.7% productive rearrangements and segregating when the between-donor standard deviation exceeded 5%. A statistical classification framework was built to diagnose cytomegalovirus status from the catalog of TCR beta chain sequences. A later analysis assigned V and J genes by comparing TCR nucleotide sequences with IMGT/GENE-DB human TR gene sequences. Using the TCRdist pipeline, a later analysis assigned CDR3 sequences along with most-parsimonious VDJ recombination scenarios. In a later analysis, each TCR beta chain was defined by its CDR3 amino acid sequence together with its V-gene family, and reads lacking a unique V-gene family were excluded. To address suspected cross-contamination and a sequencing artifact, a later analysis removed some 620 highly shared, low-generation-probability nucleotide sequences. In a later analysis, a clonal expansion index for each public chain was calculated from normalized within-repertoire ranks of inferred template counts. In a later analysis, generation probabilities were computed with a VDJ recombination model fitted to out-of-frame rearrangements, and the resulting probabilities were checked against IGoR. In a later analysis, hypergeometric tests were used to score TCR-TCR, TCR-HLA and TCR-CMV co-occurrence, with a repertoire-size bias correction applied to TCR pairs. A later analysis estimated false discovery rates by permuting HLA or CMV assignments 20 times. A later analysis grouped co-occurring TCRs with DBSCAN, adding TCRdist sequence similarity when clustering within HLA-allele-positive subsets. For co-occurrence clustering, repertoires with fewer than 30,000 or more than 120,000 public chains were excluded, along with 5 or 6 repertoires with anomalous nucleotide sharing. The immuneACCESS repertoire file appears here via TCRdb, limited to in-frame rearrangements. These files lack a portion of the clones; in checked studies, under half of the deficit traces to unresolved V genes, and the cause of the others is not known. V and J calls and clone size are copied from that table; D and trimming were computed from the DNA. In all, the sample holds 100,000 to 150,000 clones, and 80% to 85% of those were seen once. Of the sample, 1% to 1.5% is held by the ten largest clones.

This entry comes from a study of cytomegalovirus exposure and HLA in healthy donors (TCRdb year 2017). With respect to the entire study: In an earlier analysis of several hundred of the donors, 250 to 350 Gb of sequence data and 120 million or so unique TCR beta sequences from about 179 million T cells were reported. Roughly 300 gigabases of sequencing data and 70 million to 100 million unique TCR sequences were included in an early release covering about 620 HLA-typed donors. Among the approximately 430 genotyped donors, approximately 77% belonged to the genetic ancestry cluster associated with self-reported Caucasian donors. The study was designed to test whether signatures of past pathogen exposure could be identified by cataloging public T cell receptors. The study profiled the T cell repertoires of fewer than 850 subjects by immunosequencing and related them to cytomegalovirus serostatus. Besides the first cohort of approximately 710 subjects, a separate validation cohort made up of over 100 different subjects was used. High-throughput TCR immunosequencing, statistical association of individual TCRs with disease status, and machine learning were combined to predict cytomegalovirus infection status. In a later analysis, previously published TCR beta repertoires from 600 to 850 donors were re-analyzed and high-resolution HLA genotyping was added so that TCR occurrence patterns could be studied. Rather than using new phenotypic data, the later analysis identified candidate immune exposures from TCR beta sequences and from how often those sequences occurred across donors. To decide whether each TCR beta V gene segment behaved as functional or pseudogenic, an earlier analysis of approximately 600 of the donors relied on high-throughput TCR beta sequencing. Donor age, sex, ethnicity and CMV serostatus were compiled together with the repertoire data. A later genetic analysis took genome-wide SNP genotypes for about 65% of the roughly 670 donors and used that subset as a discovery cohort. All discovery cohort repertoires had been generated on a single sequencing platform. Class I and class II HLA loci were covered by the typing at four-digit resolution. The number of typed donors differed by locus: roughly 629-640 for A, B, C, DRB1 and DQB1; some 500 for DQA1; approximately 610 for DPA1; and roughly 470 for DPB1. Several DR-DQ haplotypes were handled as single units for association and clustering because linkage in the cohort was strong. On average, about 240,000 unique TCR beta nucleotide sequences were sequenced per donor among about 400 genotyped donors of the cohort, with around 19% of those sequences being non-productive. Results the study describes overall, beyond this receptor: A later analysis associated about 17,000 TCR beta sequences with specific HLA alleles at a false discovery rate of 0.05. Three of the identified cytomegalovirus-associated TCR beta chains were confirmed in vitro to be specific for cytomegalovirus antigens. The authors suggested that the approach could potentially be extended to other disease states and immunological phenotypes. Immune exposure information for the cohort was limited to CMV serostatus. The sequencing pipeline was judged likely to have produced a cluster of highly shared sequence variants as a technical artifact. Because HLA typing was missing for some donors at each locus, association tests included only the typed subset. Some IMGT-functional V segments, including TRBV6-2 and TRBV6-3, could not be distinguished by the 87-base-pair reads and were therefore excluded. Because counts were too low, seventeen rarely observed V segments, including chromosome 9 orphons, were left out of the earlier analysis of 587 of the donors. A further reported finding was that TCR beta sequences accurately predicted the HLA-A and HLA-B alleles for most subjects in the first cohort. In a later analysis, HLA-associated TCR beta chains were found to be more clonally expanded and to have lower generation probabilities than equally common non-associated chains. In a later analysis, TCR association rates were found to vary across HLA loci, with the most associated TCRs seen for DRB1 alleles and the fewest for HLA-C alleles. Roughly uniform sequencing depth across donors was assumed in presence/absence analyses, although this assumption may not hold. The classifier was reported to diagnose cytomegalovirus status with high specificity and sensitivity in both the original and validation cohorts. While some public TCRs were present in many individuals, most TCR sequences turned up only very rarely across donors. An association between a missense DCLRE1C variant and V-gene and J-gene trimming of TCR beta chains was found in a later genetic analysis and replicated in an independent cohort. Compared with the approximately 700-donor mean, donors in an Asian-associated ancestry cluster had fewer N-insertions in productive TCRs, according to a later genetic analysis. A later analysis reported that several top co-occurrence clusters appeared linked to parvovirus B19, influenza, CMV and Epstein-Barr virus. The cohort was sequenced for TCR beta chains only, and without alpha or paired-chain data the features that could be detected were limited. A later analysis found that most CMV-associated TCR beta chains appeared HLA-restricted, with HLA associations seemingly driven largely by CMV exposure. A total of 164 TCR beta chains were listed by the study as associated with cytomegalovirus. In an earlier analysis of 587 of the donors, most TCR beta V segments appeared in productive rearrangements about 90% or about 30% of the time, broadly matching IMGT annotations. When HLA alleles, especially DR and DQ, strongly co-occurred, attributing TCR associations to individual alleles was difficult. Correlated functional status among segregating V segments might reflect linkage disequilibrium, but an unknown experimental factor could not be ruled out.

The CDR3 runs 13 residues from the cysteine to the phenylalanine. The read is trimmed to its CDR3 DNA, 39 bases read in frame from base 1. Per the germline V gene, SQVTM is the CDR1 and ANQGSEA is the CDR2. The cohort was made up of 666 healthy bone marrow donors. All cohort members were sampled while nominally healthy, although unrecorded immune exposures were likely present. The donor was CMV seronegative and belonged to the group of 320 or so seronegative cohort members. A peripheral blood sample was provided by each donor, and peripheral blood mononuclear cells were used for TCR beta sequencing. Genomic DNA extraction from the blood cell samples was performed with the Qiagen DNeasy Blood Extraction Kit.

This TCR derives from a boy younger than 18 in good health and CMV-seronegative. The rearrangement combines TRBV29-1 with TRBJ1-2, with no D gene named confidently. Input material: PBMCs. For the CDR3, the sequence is CIARTPFSYGYTF. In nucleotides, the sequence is TGCATCGCCAGGACTCCTTTTTCCTATGGCTACACCTTC.